Included here is one T cell receptor (beta chain) sequence, with context. Its antigen is unknown. These data belong to a study of T cell responses to AZD1222 COVID-19 vaccine. Study conclusions and caveats: White British ancestry dominated among donors, who included more females, and clonal diversity was possibly underestimated.

Method: immunoSEQ multiplex PCR; TCRdb's copy keeps in-frame clones and lacks some. The profile covers roughly 70,000 clones, with 86% appearing a single time and about 2.7% taken by the ten largest. The sequenced sample was peripheral blood, obtained on day 0 of AZD1222 vaccination. The source is an adult in good health.

In DNA, the CDR3 is TGTGCCAGCAGTCTGAGACTAGCGGGAGTTAATGAGCAGTTCTTC. Protein: CASSLRLAGVNEQFF. The chain couples TRBV6-1 to TRBJ2-1, with TRBD2 identical over 12 bases. The CDR3 contains 15 residues. With 5 bases clipped from V and 7 bases from J, the junction kept 6 bases outside the gene matches. Germline CDR1 and CDR2: MNHNS and SASEGT.